The T cell receptor beta chain under discussion was sequenced for a study of breast tumors, draining lymph nodes, adjacent tissues. Study findings and constraints: Tumor TCR diversity was below lymph nodes but above nontumor tissue.

This clonotype was observed many times. Its antigen remains unknown. Each CDR3 protein gets one entry after TCRdb re-called the multiplex PCR reads with MiXCR. Of roughly 130,000 distinct CDR3 sequences listed, 15% to 20% were seen once; the top ten hold roughly 3.6%. Samples came from axillary lymph nodes draining the breast cancer. Sequencing was performed on axillary lymph node tissue. The receptor was derived from a female donor with breast cancer. Some clones in this sample may be carry-over from other donors' samples.

The CDR3, as DNA: TGTGCCAGTAGGGACAGGGGTACGAATCAGCCCCAGCATTTT. Translated: CASRDRGTNQPQHF. The chain combines TRBV19 with TRBJ1-5, with 9 bases lining up with TRBD1. V lost 6 bases, J lost 4 bases, and 4 bases stayed unmatched. Germline V gene lookup returns CDR1 LNHDA and CDR2 SQIVND (reference sequence). This CDR3 has 14 residues. Using reference TRBV19 and TRBJ1-5 for the parts outside the CDR3, the full variable domain is DGGITQSPKYLFRKEGQNVTLSCEQNLNHDAMYWYRQDPGQGLRLIYYSQIVNDFQKGDIAEGYSVSREKKESFPLTVTSAQKNPTAFYLCASRDRGTNQPQHFGDGTRLSIL.